The following is a T cell receptor (beta chain) sequence with its context. Every subset's genomic DNA went evenly onto several immunoSEQ plates. Clones were read by immunoSEQ multiplex PCR, and TCRdb kept only the in-frame ones, dropping some. The sample shows about 230,000 clones, 60% to 80% of them seen only once. These data belong to a study of shared clonotypes between healthy human individuals. Sequenced material: memory CD4+ T cells sorted from blood. Subset defined: CD45RA-negative fraction. The receptor's source is a man aged 25-45 years in good health.

CDR3 amino acids: CASSPAGYGYTF. The CDR3 bases are TGTGCCAGCAGTCCGGCAGGGTATGGCTACACCTTC. V is TRBV2 and J is TRBJ1-2; a weak D match, TRBD1 (5 bases). This CDR3 spans 12 amino acids. Germline lookup yields CDR1 SNHLY and CDR2 FYNNEI. Trimming stripped 5 bases from V and 5 bases from J, with 9 bases between.